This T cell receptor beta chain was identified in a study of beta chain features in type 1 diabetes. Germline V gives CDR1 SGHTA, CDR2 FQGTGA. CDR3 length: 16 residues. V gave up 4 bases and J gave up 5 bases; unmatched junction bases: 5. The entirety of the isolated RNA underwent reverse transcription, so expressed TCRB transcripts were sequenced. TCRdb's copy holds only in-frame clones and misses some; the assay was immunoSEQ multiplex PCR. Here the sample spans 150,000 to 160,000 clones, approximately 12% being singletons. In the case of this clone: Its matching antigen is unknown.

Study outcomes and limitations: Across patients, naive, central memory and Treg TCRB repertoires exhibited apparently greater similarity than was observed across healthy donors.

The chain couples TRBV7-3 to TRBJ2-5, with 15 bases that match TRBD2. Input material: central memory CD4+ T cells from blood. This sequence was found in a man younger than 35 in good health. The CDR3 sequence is CASSSGLAGGRETQYF. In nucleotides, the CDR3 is TGTGCCAGCAGCTCGGGACTAGCGGGGGGCAGGGAGACCCAGTACTTC.